This T cell receptor beta chain came from a study of T cells in tuberculosis. The CDR3 loop spans 13 amino acids. Germline CDR1 SGHRS, CDR2 YFSETQ. Between the trimmed V and J ends, which lost 0 bases and 2 bases, there was a span of 5 bases. This table comes from immunoSEQ multiplex PCR, and its TCRdb copy is limited to in-frame clones, with some not included. The repertoire holds tens of thousands of clones, with about 85% as singletons. Time point in this sample: new active TB diagnosis, blood taken before or within 7 days of starting treatment. The receptor was isolated from an adult with tuberculosis. Source: PBMCs, taken at tuberculosis diagnosis. The rearrangement links TRBV5-1 to TRBJ1-2, with a weak D call TRBD1 (5 bases). Here the CDR3 reads CASSLGQNYGYTF. Written as DNA, the CDR3 is TGCGCCAGCAGCTTGGGACAGAACTATGGCTACACCTTC.